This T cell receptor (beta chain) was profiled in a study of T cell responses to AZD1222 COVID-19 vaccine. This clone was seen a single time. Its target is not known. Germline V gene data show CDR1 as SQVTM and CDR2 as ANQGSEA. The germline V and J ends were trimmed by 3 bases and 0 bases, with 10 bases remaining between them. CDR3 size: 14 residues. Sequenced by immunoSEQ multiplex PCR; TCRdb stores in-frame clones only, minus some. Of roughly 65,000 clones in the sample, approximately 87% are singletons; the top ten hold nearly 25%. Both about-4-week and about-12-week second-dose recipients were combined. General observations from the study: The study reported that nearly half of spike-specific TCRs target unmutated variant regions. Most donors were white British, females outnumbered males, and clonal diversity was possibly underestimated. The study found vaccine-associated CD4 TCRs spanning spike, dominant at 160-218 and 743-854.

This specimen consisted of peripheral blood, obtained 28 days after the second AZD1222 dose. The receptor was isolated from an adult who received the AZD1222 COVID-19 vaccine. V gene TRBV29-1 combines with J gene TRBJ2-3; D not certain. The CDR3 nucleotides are TGCAGCGTTGAGTCCCGGCTCAGCACAGATACGCAGTATTTT. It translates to CSVESRLSTDTQYF.